The 31 T cell receptor beta chains below come from one sample, sequenced in a study of blood T cell repertoires in COVID-19. Produced via immunoSEQ multiplex PCR; TCRdb's table is partial and in-frame only. This table has over 200,000 clones, over 80% appearing once. Sequenced material: PBMCs or T cells enriched from blood (not recorded which). The source is a woman in her 30s who had been exposed to COVID-19.

This rearrangement joins TRBV11-3 to TRBJ2-1; TRBD2 matches at 8 bases. V lost 2 bases, J lost 3 bases, and 3 bases stayed unmatched. This CDR3 has 15 amino acids. Germline V gene data show CDR1 as SGHNT and CDR2 as YENEEA. The CDR3 region has the DNA TGTGCCAGCAGCTTATCTAGCGGGTACTACAATGAGCAGTTCTTC. Its translation is CASSLSSGYYNEQFF.

The gene calls are TRBV2 and TRBJ1-4; 9 bases match TRBD1. Trimming at V came to 4 bases and at J to 3 bases, leaving 6 bases not matched to a gene. The CDR3 is made up of 16 amino acids. The germline gives CDR1 SNHLY, CDR2 FYNNEI. CDR3: CASSARDRVPNEKLFF. The CDR3 coding sequence is TGTGCCAGCAGTGCCCGGGACAGGGTTCCTAATGAAAAACTGTTTTTT.

This sequence joins TRBV28 and TRBJ2-3, with TRBD1 matching over 8 bases. The CDR3 contains 16 residues. With V trimmed by 4 bases and J by 5 bases, 11 bases remained unmatched. Germline-derived CDR1 and CDR2 are MDHEN and SYDVKM. This CDR3 reads CASSSTGVNVGDTQYF. Here the CDR3 DNA reads TGTGCCAGCAGTTCGACAGGGGTAAATGTCGGAGATACGCAGTATTTT.

This sequence joins TRBV5-1 and TRBJ1-4, with no clear D. CDR3 size: 16 residues. Looked up from germline, CDR1 is SGHRS and CDR2 is YFSETQ. Trimming cost V 0 bases and J 5 bases, with 14 bases left between them. As DNA, the CDR3 is TGCGCCAGCAGCTTGGACGGGCGGAGGTTGAATGAAAAACTGTTTTTT. Its protein product is CASSLDGRRLNEKLFF.

This sequence joins TRBV19 and TRBJ2-6; 8 bases agree with TRBD1. The CDR3 totals 19 residues. Per germline, CDR1 LNHDA and CDR2 SQIVND (reference sequence). Germline trimming cut 4 bases from V and 3 bases from J; bases unmatched to any gene: 14. CDR3 sequence reads: CASSTRPSSRGLGANVLTF. In nucleotides, the CDR3 is TGTGCCAGTAGTACTCGACCCTCCTCCAGGGGGCTTGGGGCCAACGTCCTGACTTTC.

The CDR3 DNA follows: TGTGCCAGCAGCTCACAGGTGAACAATCAGCCCCAGCATTTT. Encoded protein: CASSSQVNNQPQHF. This chain connects TRBV5-6 to TRBJ1-5, with a weak D call TRBD1 (5 bases). In germline, CDR1 is SGHDT, CDR2 YYEEEE. This CDR3 region has 14 residues. V was clipped by 3 bases and J by 3 bases, with 10 bases between them.

This clone was seen a handful of times. The genes are TRBV27 and TRBJ1-6, with D tentatively TRBD1 (6 bases). Trimming took 4 bases from V and 16 from J, leaving 23 bases between them. Germline V gene lookup returns CDR1 MNHEY and CDR2 SMNVEV (reference sequence). This CDR3 contains 15 residues. The CDR3, as DNA: TGTGCCAGCAGTTCCTCAGGGGCGGCGAACTTAAGACTCCACTTT. Translating gives CASSSSGAANLRLHF.

The rearrangement uses TRBV5-4 and TRBJ2-4, with TRBD2 matching 16 bases. The ends lost 4 bases at V and 0 bases at J; junction bases unmatched: 4. The CDR3 spans 18 residues. CDR1 SGHNT and CDR2 YYREEE come from the germline V gene (reference sequence). This CDR3 reads CASSPGLAGGGAKNIQYF. The CDR3 bases are TGTGCCAGCAGCCCGGGACTAGCGGGAGGGGGAGCCAAAAACATTCAGTACTTC.

The chain links TRBV14 to TRBJ2-7, with D possibly TRBD2 on 5 matching bases. CDR3 length equals 13 residues. In germline, CDR1 is SGHDN, CDR2 FVKESK. V lost 3 bases and J 0 bases, leaving 6 bases between the germline ends. CDR3 nucleotides: TGTGCCAGCAGCCAGACTAACTCCTACGAGCAGTACTTC. This translates into CASSQTNSYEQYF.

The genes are TRBV2 and TRBJ1-2; TRBD1 matches at 8 bases. V lost 3 bases, J lost 7 bases, and 4 bases stayed unmatched. Per germline, CDR1 SNHLY and CDR2 FYNNEI. The CDR3 is 13 residues long. The CDR3, as DNA: TGTGCCAGCAGTGAGGACAGGGTCGGTGGCTACACCTTC. It codes for CASSEDRVGGYTF.

This rearrangement joins TRBV6-1 to TRBJ2-3, with D possibly being TRBD2 (5 bases). The CDR3 has 18 residues. CDR1 and CDR2 (germline): MNHNS, SASEGT. Trimming left V 2 bases short and J 0 bases short, with 18 bases between. Written as DNA, the CDR3 is TGTGCCAGCAGTGAAATCGGATCTGGGCGGACTAGCACAGATACGCAGTATTTT. It translates to CASSEIGSGRTSTDTQYF.

CDR3 residues: CASGDQPVYGYTF. Written as DNA, the CDR3 is TGTGCCAGCGGAGATCAACCAGTTTATGGCTACACCTTC. The rearrangement links TRBV2 to TRBJ1-2, with D unresolved. The CDR3 consists of 13 residues. CDR1 SNHLY and CDR2 FYNNEI come from the germline V gene. Trimming pared 8 bases from V and 5 bases from J, leaving 15 bases between.

This clone has only a few counts. The chain is built from TRBV2 and TRBJ2-2; D is undetermined. Germline V gives CDR1 SNHLY, CDR2 FYNNEI. V shed 2 bases and J shed 2 bases, with 6 bases lying between them. The CDR3 spans 14 residues. The CDR3 sequence: CASSELVNTGELFF. The CDR3 region has the DNA TGTGCCAGCAGTGAACTCGTCAACACCGGGGAGCTGTTTTTT.

This clone was recorded a few times. The same CDR3 can be traced to other DNA sequences in this sample. The chain has TRBV12-3 or TRBV12-4 and TRBJ1-1; the D is unclear. This CDR3 is built from 13 residues. Trimming shortened V by 5 bases and J by 0 bases, and 7 bases separated the two germline ends. The CDR3 DNA is TGTGCCAGCAGTCCGGACTTGAACACTGAAGCTTTCTTT. Translation: CASSPDLNTEAFF.

The V call is TRBV18, the J call TRBJ2-3; 9 bases agree with TRBD2. From germline, CDR1 is KGHSH and CDR2 LQKENI. Germline trimming cut 6 bases from V and 3 bases from J; bases unmatched to any gene: 10. CDR3 length equals 16 residues. The CDR3 region has the DNA TGTGCCAGCTCTCGGATTAGCGGGAGTGGAACAGATACGCAGTATTTT. Amino acid sequence: CASSRISGSGTDTQYF.

This clone was recorded a few times. The chain employs TRBV25-1 and TRBJ2-7; D is undetermined. Germline V lookup: CDR1 MGHDK, CDR2 SYGVNS. The CDR3 extends over 15 amino acids. V gave up 3 bases and J gave up 3 bases, with 15 bases separating them. CDR3 region: CASSDSDSRYYEQYF. The CDR3 DNA is TGTGCCAGCAGTGACAGCGATAGCAGATACTACGAGCAGTACTTC.

The V call is TRBV5-6, the J call TRBJ1-3; 8 nucleotides agree with TRBD1. The CDR3 length is 15 residues. Germline V gene data show CDR1 as SGHDT and CDR2 as YYEEEE. The J segment lost 2 bases and the V segment lost 4 bases, leaving 5 bases of the junction unmatched. CDR3 amino acids: CASSLQGAAGNTIYF. CDR3 sequence (DNA): TGTGCCAGCAGCCTTCAGGGGGCGGCTGGAAACACCATATATTTT.

In DNA, the CDR3 is TGCGCCAGCAGCTTGGACAGGATCACAGATACGCAGTATTTT. Protein product: CASSLDRITDTQYF. The V call is TRBV5-1, the J call TRBJ2-3, with D possibly being TRBD1 (5 bases). This CDR3 contains 14 residues. Trimming took 0 bases from V and 2 from J, leaving 7 bases between them. In germline, CDR1 is SGHRS, CDR2 YFSETQ.

This chain joins TRBV2 and TRBJ2-3; possibly TRBD2 for D (7 bases). Germline V gene sequence: CDR1 SNHLY, CDR2 FYNNEI. V was clipped by 2 bases and J by 4 bases, with 13 bases between them. The CDR3 runs to 15 residues. Here the CDR3 DNA reads TGTGCCAGCAGTGAAAGGAGGGGGGGACCAGATACGCAGTATTTT. It yields the protein CASSERRGGPDTQYF. The variable domain in full, completed from reference TRBV2 and TRBJ2-3, reads EPEVTQTPSHQVTQMGQEVILRCVPISNHLYFYWYRQILGQKVEFLVSFYNNEISEKSEIFDDQFSVERPDGSNFTLKIRSTKLEDSAMYFCASSERRGGPDTQYFGPGTRLTVL.

This sequence joins TRBV2 and TRBJ2-5; tentative D call: TRBD2 (7 bases). The CDR3 spans 17 residues. Germline lookup yields CDR1 SNHLY and CDR2 FYNNEI. Trimming removed 4 bases from V and 2 bases from J, with 20 bases in between. The CDR3 sequence is CASSVRGAGAVQETQYF. The CDR3 bases are TGTGCCAGCAGTGTCCGAGGGGCGGGGGCCGTTCAAGAGACCCAGTACTTC.

Comments on this clone: Germline and junction disagree at one end, which may indicate a read error. The chain combines TRBV7-7 with TRBJ2-2; possibly TRBD2 for D (5 bases). The CDR3 spans 14 residues. CDR1 is SSHAT, CDR2 FNYEAQ, per germline (reference sequence). CDR3 sequence reads: CASSPYSDSGELFF. CDR3 bases: TGTGCTAGCAGCCCCTATAGCGATTCCGGGGAGCTGTTTTTT.

This chain connects TRBV4-2 to TRBJ2-4; possibly TRBD1 for D (6 bases). CDR1 and CDR2 from the germline V gene are LGHNA and YNFKEQ. Trimming removed 2 bases at V and 2 bases at J, with 16 bases between. The CDR3 has 17 amino acids. The CDR3 here is CASSQQTVTGTKNIQYF. In DNA form, the CDR3 reads TGTGCCAGCAGCCAACAAACAGTCACAGGGACCAAAAACATTCAGTACTTC.

The CDR3 DNA sequence: TGTGCCATCAGGACAGACCTAGCGGGAGGGCCGTACGAGCAGTACTTC. Translation: CAIRTDLAGGPYEQYF. The J gene is TRBJ2-7, the V gene TRBV10-3; 12 positions match TRBD2. Germline CDR1 reads ENHRY; CDR2 reads SYGVKD. This CDR3 has 16 residues. V trimming: 6 bases; J trimming: 4 bases; junction bases outside the gene matches: 10.

The gene calls are TRBV4-1 and TRBJ1-5, with 10 bases fitting TRBD1. V lost 3 bases and J lost 0; bases outside the gene matches: 8. The V gene's germline CDR1 is MGHRA and CDR2 YSYEKL. The CDR3 runs to 18 residues. CDR3 sequence reads: CASSHTGQGDDSNQPQHF. The DNA of the CDR3 is TGCGCCAGCAGCCACACCGGACAGGGGGACGATAGCAATCAGCCCCAGCATTTT.

The CDR3 bases are TGTGCCAGCAGCTCCCTGGGGCAGGAGAACTATGGCTACACCTTC. This codes for CASSSLGQENYGYTF. V usage is TRBV13 and J usage is TRBJ1-2; perhaps TRBD1 as D (5 bases). The CDR3 totals 15 residues. Trimming pared 4 bases from V and 2 bases from J, leaving 14 bases between. Germline V lookup: CDR1 PRHDT, CDR2 FYEKMQ (reference sequence).

This rearrangement joins TRBV5-4 to TRBJ2-1, with a tentative D call TRBD2 (6 bases). The germline V gene encodes CDR1 SGHNT and CDR2 YYREEE (reference sequence). Trimming stripped 4 bases from V and 5 bases from J, with 13 bases between. The CDR3 runs 14 residues. CDR3 sequence reads: CASSPRGVHNEQFF. The CDR3 DNA is TGTGCCAGCAGCCCTCGCGGGGTCCACAATGAGCAGTTCTTC.

The chain couples TRBV5-1 to TRBJ1-1, with no clear D. Germline V CDR1 and CDR2: SGHRS, YFSETQ. Between the trimmed V and J ends, which lost 1 base and 11 bases, there was a span of 9 bases. The CDR3 has 11 residues. CDR3 sequence: CASSLLDQAFF. CDR3 DNA: TGCGCCAGCAGCTTGCTCGATCAGGCTTTCTTT.

This chain links TRBV28 with TRBJ1-6; 7 bases align to TRBD1. The CDR3 has 14 residues. The V and J ends lost 2 bases and 8 bases, in that order; junction bases with no gene match: 3. CDR1 and CDR2 (germline): MDHEN, SYDVKM. The CDR3 DNA follows: TGTGCCAGCAGTTTAGAACAGGGGTATTCACCCCTCCACTTT. This encodes CASSLEQGYSPLHF.

The V call is TRBV10-3, the J call TRBJ2-7; 11 bases align to TRBD2. Germline V CDR1 and CDR2: ENHRY, SYGVKD. Trimming removed 5 bases from V and 7 bases from J; junction bases left unmatched: 7. The CDR3 loop spans 14 amino acids. CDR3 residues: CAISSLAGGLEQYF. The CDR3 DNA sequence: TGTGCCATCAGTTCCTTAGCGGGAGGGCTAGAGCAGTACTTC.

V usage is TRBV28 and J usage is TRBJ1-5, with D tentatively TRBD1 (5 bases). Trimming took 6 bases from V and 3 from J, leaving 21 bases between them. CDR3 length equals 17 residues. The V gene's germline CDR1 is MDHEN and CDR2 SYDVKM. The CDR3 nucleotides read TGTGCCAGCAGCCTCGTCGAAGTGCGGACATTCAATCAGCCCCAGCATTTT. The encoded protein is CASSLVEVRTFNQPQHF.

V gene TRBV5-1 combines with J gene TRBJ1-1; no firm D call. Trimming took off 0 bases at V and 4 bases at J, with 13 bases between the two ends. CDR3 length: 15 amino acids. In germline, CDR1 is SGHRS, CDR2 YFSETQ. CDR3 region: CASSLVPKAGTEAFF. The CDR3 region has the DNA TGCGCCAGCAGCTTGGTCCCCAAGGCGGGCACTGAAGCTTTCTTT.